The clone carrying this TCR beta chain was observed a few times. Its specificity is not known. The CDR3 runs 13 residues. The J segment lost 9 bases and the V segment lost 5 bases, leaving 7 bases of the junction unmatched. These data are taken from a study of T-cell memory formation after mild COVID-19. Study in general: Each donor largely had its own TCR clusters. Study-level findings and limits: CD4/CD8 balance characterized clones contracting day 15 to 85, and CD4+ skew characterized later expanders. Among CD4+ contracting clones, most were CM and EM, and CD8+ ones EMRA.

From the 5' RACE reads, TCRdb called clonotypes with MiXCR, one entry per CDR3 protein. Of over 150,000 distinct CDR3 sequences in the sample, about a fifth were seen once. The sequenced material came from PBMCs or a T cell subset sorted from them (not recorded which). This receptor was identified in an adult woman who had mild COVID-19 (a few samples of this study predate the infection). Cell type and time point are not known. The chain has TRBV12-3 or TRBV12-4 and TRBJ2-1; 7 nucleotides line up with TRBD1. The CDR3 here is CASSHTGVGEQFF. As DNA, the CDR3 is TGTGCCAGCAGTCACACAGGGGTCGGTGAGCAGTTCTTC.